This T cell receptor (beta chain) appears in the sequencing data of a study of CD8+CD57+ T cells in acquired aplastic anemia. Study-wide background: Isolated CD4+ and CD8+ cells, once sorted, yielded DNA averaging roughly 3.2 ug. Study-wide results and limits: CD8+ Simpson's diversity showed no significant patient-control difference. Researchers report that around 31 CD8+ CDR3 sequences appeared in both patients and controls.

This clonotype was seen only a few times. What it recognizes is unknown. Sequencing was done on patients that had shown CD8+CD57+ cell expansion by flow cytometry. Untreated patients provided the blood samples, with no therapy given before sampling. Investigators profiled TCR beta VDJ and CDR3 from genomic DNA template. TCRdb itself ran the reads through MiXCR, one entry per CDR3 protein. The sample consists of about half a million distinct CDR3 sequences, around a third of them appearing once. The TCR originated in a human donor with aplastic anemia. The material sequenced was sorted CD4+, CD8+, or CD8+CD57+ T cells (not recorded which) from PBMCs.

DNA of the CDR3: TGCGCCAGCAGCTTGGTAACAGATTCACCCCTCCACTTT. This codes for CASSLVTDSPLHF. The V call is TRBV5-1, the J call TRBJ1-6; D is undetermined. V was shortened by 0 bases and J by 8 bases, with 6 bases between the two germline ends. Germline CDR1 SGHRS, CDR2 YFSETQ. The CDR3 totals 13 residues.